The sequence of this T cell receptor beta chain was determined in a study of blood T cell repertoires in COVID-19 (TCRdb year 2020). As for the study more broadly: Collaborator samples came from the United States, Italy and Spain and covered acute and convalescent phases of COVID-19. The sample metadata nearly always contained a de-identified subject ID, COVID-19 status, age in years and sex. Deeply sampled blood TCRbeta repertoires from subjects exposed to, actively infected with, or recovered from COVID-19 were included in the dataset. The prospective study material was composed of cDNA or gDNA derived from T cells, B-cell-depleted T cells, or PBMCs. Where available, HLA class I and class II types were taken from metadata supplied by the sample provider and were not determined by assay-based typing. Samples came from the ongoing ImmuneRACE study (first 160 participants) plus 1,254 subjects from 6 global collaborators. The repertoires were released in a freely available public database meant as a resource for research on the immune response to SARS-CoV-2. Summary of the overall study and its limitations: The quantity of clinical and demographic metadata differed by source and by participant and was supplied without curation.

TCRbeta CDR3 regions were amplified from genomic DNA by means of the immunoSEQ Assay, a bias-controlled multiplex PCR. The study's processing was this. The number of nucleated cells in each sample was estimated from the amplification of reference gene primers within the assay. To quantify the absolute abundance of each unique TCRbeta CDR3 rearrangement, sequence reads were collapsed and filtered. For each sample, productive Simpson clonality was calculated as the square root of Simpson's diversity index over productive rearrangements. In its TCRdb copy, this immuneACCESS table keeps in-frame sequences only and misses some clones. Where compared with another copy, unresolved V genes explain less than half of these, and the others have no known cause. V, J and clone size reflect that table, while D and trimming were determined from the DNA. This sample is represented by tens of thousands of clones; 60% to 85% of them were singletons. The ten largest make up over 40% of the sample.

The germline V gene (reference sequence) gives CDR1 as LNHDA and CDR2 as SQIVND. Unmatched junction bases come to 12, with V trimmed by 5 bases and J by 8 bases. The CDR3 has 18 amino acids, counting the end cysteine and phenylalanine. Only the CDR3 DNA is retained, 54 bases long and in frame from the first base. In regard to this clone: This clone's antigen is unknown. Base-call qualities are not available, and no considerably larger clone is one nucleotide away.

Collaborating institutions collected whole blood in K2EDTA tubes following their own protocols. For TCRbeta analysis, collaborators shipped samples in one of three forms: frozen whole blood, isolated PBMCs, or DNA extracted from either of those sample types. This sequence originates from a human donor in a cohort sampled during active COVID-19. The sequenced sample was peripheral blood. The sequence joins TRBV19 to TRBJ2-4, with 16 bases in between that match TRBD2. At the DNA level, the sequence is TGTGCCAGTAGTCCCGGGACTAGCGGGAGGGCAGAGGGTGACATTCAGTACTTC. It codes for CASSPGTSGRAEGDIQYF. With the rest looked up from the reference TRBV19 and TRBJ2-4 genes rather than sequenced, the full variable domain is DGGITQSPKYLFRKEGQNVTLSCEQNLNHDAMYWYRQDPGQGLRLIYYSQIVNDFQKGDIAEGYSVSREKKESFPLTVTSAQKNPTAFYLCASSPGTSGRAEGDIQYFGAGTRLSVL.